The 25 T cell receptor beta chains below all came from one sample that was sequenced in a study of siplizumab effects on memory and regulatory T cells. Assay: immunoSEQ multiplex PCR; the TCRdb copy retains only in-frame clones and omits some. The profile covers about 50,000 clones, with more than 75% appearing a single time and less than 0.35% taken by the ten largest. The sequencing input was naive CD8+ T cells sorted from blood. The receptors come from a human donor in good health.

The chain has TRBV2 and TRBJ1-3; perhaps TRBD1 as D (5 bases). Looked up from germline, CDR1 is SNHLY and CDR2 is FYNNEI. The CDR3 contains 13 residues. The germline V and J ends were trimmed by 10 bases and 2 bases, with 12 bases remaining between them. For the CDR3, the DNA is TGTGCCATCTGGTCAGGGACTGGAAACACCATATATTTT. Translating gives CAIWSGTGNTIYF.

This clone is a singleton in its sample. The chain uses TRBV5-1 and TRBJ1-1; D not resolved. There are 12 residues in the CDR3. V lost 3 bases, J lost 5 bases, and 8 bases lay in between. Per germline, CDR1 SGHRS and CDR2 YFSETQ. CDR3: CASSWGGTEAFF. The CDR3 bases are TGCGCCAGCAGCTGGGGAGGGACTGAAGCTTTCTTT.

The CDR3 region is CASSIEEVWDRNTEAFF. Here the CDR3 DNA reads TGTGCCAGTAGTATAGAGGAAGTTTGGGACAGGAACACTGAAGCTTTCTTT. The chain carries TRBV19 and TRBJ1-1; 7 bases agree with TRBD1. Germline assignment: CDR1 LNHDA and CDR2 SQIVND (reference sequence). With 0 bases clipped from V and 1 base from J, the junction kept 8 bases outside the gene matches. This CDR3 comprises 17 residues.

In its sample, this clone was seen a few times. The chain recombines TRBV2 with TRBJ1-1; D not resolved. From germline, CDR1 is SNHLY and CDR2 FYNNEI. Trimming shortened V by 1 base and J by 0 bases, and 12 bases separated the two germline ends. CDR3 length equals 16 residues. CDR3 in amino acids: CASSEGDGVMNTEAFF. Here the CDR3 DNA reads TGTGCCAGCAGTGAAGGAGACGGAGTGATGAACACTGAAGCTTTCTTT.

The CDR3 sequence: CASSPAGTEQFF. CDR3 coding DNA: TGTGCCAGCAGCCCGGCCGGGACAGAGCAGTTCTTC. This chain links TRBV7-6 with TRBJ2-1; maybe TRBD1 (6 bases). The germline V and J ends were trimmed by 5 bases and 10 bases, with 12 bases remaining between them. Germline lookup yields CDR1 SGHVS and CDR2 FNYEAQ. The CDR3 covers 12 residues.

This chain uses TRBV7-9 with TRBJ2-3; 10 nucleotides line up with TRBD2. The junction had 13 bases not matched to a gene; V was cut back by 5 bases and J by 5 bases. The CDR3 totals 17 residues. Germline lookup yields CDR1 SEHNR and CDR2 FQNEAQ (reference sequence). DNA for the CDR3: TGTGCCAGCAGCCCCTTTCGGCTAGCGGGAGCGGTAGATACGCAGTATTTT. It is translated as CASSPFRLAGAVDTQYF.

The rearrangement links TRBV5-1 to TRBJ2-5; D may match TRBD1 or TRBD2 (5 bases each). With 3 bases removed from V and 1 base from J, the gap between germline ends came to 13 bases. The CDR3 is 15 amino acids. CDR1 and CDR2 (germline): SGHRS, YFSETQ. Written as DNA, the CDR3 is TGCGCCAGCAGCTCCATGCCGGGGACCCAAGAGACCCAGTACTTC. Translating gives CASSSMPGTQETQYF.

The J gene is TRBJ2-1, the V gene TRBV5-4, with 14 bases identical to TRBD2. The J segment lost 6 bases and the V segment lost 4 bases, leaving 9 bases of the junction unmatched. The germline CDR1 and CDR2 sequences are SGHNT and YYREEE (reference sequence). The CDR3 has 17 amino acids. CDR3 protein: CASSMGLAGAGGNEQFF. CDR3 bases: TGTGCCAGCAGCATGGGACTAGCGGGAGCCGGTGGCAATGAGCAGTTCTTC.

V is TRBV29-1 and J is TRBJ2-2, with D unresolved. V was trimmed by 3 bases and J by 3 bases, leaving 2 bases between them. There are 11 residues in the CDR3. CDR1 is SQVTM, CDR2 ANQGSEA, per germline. CDR3 sequence: CSVEHTGELFF. The CDR3 DNA is TGCAGCGTTGAGCACACCGGGGAGCTGTTTTTT.

The genes are TRBV6-6 and TRBJ1-2, with 7 bases matching TRBD1. The CDR3 totals 15 residues. Germline values: CDR1 MNHNY, CDR2 SVGAGI (reference sequence). Germline trimming cut 4 bases from V and 0 bases from J; bases unmatched to any gene: 5. CDR3 sequence: CASSWTGNANYGYTF. The CDR3 DNA sequence: TGTGCCAGCAGTTGGACAGGAAACGCTAACTATGGCTACACCTTC.

The V gene is TRBV5-1, the J gene TRBJ2-1; 10 bases line up with TRBD2. CDR1 and CDR2 (germline): SGHRS, YFSETQ. CDR3 length equals 15 residues. The ends lost 2 bases at V and 8 bases at J; junction bases unmatched: 7. The CDR3 coding sequence is TGCGCCAGCAGCTTACGAGCGGGAGGGCCGGATGAGCAGTTCTTC. It yields the protein CASSLRAGGPDEQFF.

The rearrangement uses TRBV4-1 and TRBJ1-2, with TRBD1 matching 7 bases. V dropped 5 bases and J dropped 0; count of bases not matched to a gene: 9. Germline V lookup: CDR1 MGHRA, CDR2 YSYEKL. This CDR3 has 16 amino acids. Here the CDR3 reads CASSLNPGQTNYGYTF. CDR3 coding DNA: TGCGCCAGCAGCTTAAATCCGGGACAGACTAACTATGGCTACACCTTC.

The chain couples TRBV7-9 to TRBJ2-1; possibly TRBD1 or TRBD2 for D (5 bases each). Trimming removed 5 bases from V and 0 bases from J, with 14 bases in between. Germline-derived CDR1 and CDR2 are SEHNR and FQNEAQ (reference sequence). The CDR3 extends over 16 amino acids. CDR3 region: CASSPRTGGSYNEQFF. The DNA of the CDR3 is TGTGCCAGCAGCCCCCGGACTGGGGGCTCCTACAATGAGCAGTTCTTC.

The rearrangement joins TRBV10-2 to TRBJ2-5; D gene unclear. This CDR3 spans 13 amino acids. Germline V gene data show CDR1 as WSHSY and CDR2 as SAAADI. The ends were cut back, 2 bases at V and 4 bases at J, with 8 bases in the middle. The CDR3: CASSESAPETQYF. CDR3 nucleotide sequence: TGCGCCAGCAGTGAGAGTGCGCCAGAGACCCAGTACTTC.

Only a few counts were recorded for this clone. This chain links TRBV27 with TRBJ2-7, with 8 bases aligning to TRBD1. The germline gives CDR1 MNHEY, CDR2 SMNVEV (reference sequence). This CDR3 spans 13 amino acids. The CDR3 DNA follows: TGTGTAACAATGACAGGGGTATCCTACGAGCAGTACTTC. This encodes CVTMTGVSYEQYF.

CDR3 loop: CASSPRDRSYEQYF. The CDR3 DNA is TGTGCCAGCAGCCCGCGGGACCGCTCCTACGAGCAGTACTTC. The chain recombines TRBV13 with TRBJ2-7, with D possibly TRBD2 on 6 matching bases. The CDR3 has 14 amino acids. Germline V CDR1 and CDR2: PRHDT, FYEKMQ (reference sequence). The V end was cut by 5 bases, the J end by 0 bases, with 11 bases between.

This clone occurred a few times. The rearrangement joins TRBV7-9 to TRBJ1-5; D unclear. Germline CDR1 SEHNR, CDR2 FQNEAQ (reference sequence). The CDR3 covers 15 residues. V was clipped by 5 bases and J by 0 bases, with 11 bases between them. CDR3 nucleotide sequence: TGTGCCAGCAGCCCCGGAGGAGATAGCAATCAGCCCCAGCATTTT. Protein: CASSPGGDSNQPQHF.

The rearrangement joins TRBV7-9 to TRBJ1-5; D gene uncertain. The V gene's germline CDR1 is SEHNR and CDR2 FQNEAQ (reference sequence). V was shortened by 5 bases and J by 2 bases, with 13 bases between the two germline ends. This CDR3 has 15 amino acids. CDR3: CASSPTVAGNQPQHF. The CDR3 DNA sequence: TGTGCCAGCAGCCCCACGGTAGCAGGCAATCAGCCCCAGCATTTT.

The chain employs TRBV11-2 and TRBJ2-3; D is undetermined. CDR1 SGHAT and CDR2 FQNNGV come from the germline V gene. The CDR3 sequence is 16 residues long. V lost 4 bases and J lost 4, with 18 bases in between. CDR3 amino acids: CASSSIGLAQADTQYF. CDR3 nucleotides: TGTGCCAGCAGCTCCATAGGGTTGGCTCAGGCAGATACGCAGTATTTT.

The chain employs TRBV20-1 and TRBJ2-7; D remains ambiguous. Trimming took off 1 base at V and 2 bases at J, with 3 bases between the two ends. The CDR3 runs to 11 residues. Germline-derived CDR1 and CDR2 are DFQATT and SNEGSKA (reference sequence). Here the CDR3 reads CSARGPYEQYF. Here the CDR3 DNA reads TGCAGTGCTAGAGGGCCCTACGAGCAGTACTTC.

The CDR3 region has the DNA TGCAGCGTTGAGTTAGGCACTGAAGCTTTCTTT. Encoded protein: CSVELGTEAFF. The chain carries TRBV29-1 and TRBJ1-1, with D unresolved. The CDR3 extends over 11 amino acids. V was trimmed by 3 bases and J by 4 bases, leaving 6 bases between them. Germline lookup yields CDR1 SQVTM and CDR2 ANQGSEA.

The chain recombines TRBV6-5 with TRBJ1-2; D is undetermined. Germline V gene sequence: CDR1 MNHEY, CDR2 SVGAGI. V was pared by 4 bases and J by 8 bases, with 14 bases between. This CDR3 region has 13 residues. The DNA of the CDR3 is TGTGCCAGCAGTTTGAACCGAGTAGTAGGCTACACCTTC. This encodes CASSLNRVVGYTF.

The chain is built from TRBV7-9 and TRBJ1-2; no reliable D call. V lost 6 bases and J 6 bases, leaving 14 bases between the germline ends. CDR3 length: 13 residues. The germline V gene has CDR1 SEHNR and CDR2 FQNEAQ (reference sequence). CDR3 region: CASRGSWGNGYTF. DNA for the CDR3: TGTGCCAGCAGGGGAAGTTGGGGAAATGGCTACACCTTC.

The chain combines TRBV19 with TRBJ1-4; D is unresolved. V gave up 2 bases and J gave up 5 bases, with 9 bases separating them. The CDR3 runs to 14 residues. Germline-derived CDR1 and CDR2 are LNHDA and SQIVND (reference sequence). Here the CDR3 DNA reads TGTGCCAGTAGTATAAGGGTGATGAATGAAAAACTGTTTTTT. It is translated as CASSIRVMNEKLFF.

The chain carries TRBV19 and TRBJ1-1; D remains ambiguous. Per germline, CDR1 LNHDA and CDR2 SQIVND (reference sequence). V was shortened by 3 bases and J by 3 bases, with 11 bases between the two germline ends. This CDR3 spans 14 amino acids. The CDR3 DNA is TGTGCCAGTAGTATGGCCAAAGGGTACACTGAAGCTTTCTTT. Translation gives CASSMAKGYTEAFF.